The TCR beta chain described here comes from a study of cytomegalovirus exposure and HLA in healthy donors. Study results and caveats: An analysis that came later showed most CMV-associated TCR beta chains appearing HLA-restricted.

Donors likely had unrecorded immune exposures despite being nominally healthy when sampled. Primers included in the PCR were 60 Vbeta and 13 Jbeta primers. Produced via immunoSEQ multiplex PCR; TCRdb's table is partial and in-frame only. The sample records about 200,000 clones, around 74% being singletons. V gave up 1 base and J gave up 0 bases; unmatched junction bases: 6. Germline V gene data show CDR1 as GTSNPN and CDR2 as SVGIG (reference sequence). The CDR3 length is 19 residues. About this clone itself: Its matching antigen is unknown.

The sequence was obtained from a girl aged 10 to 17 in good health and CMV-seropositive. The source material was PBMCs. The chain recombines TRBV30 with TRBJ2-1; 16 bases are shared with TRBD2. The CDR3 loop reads CAWSAGTSGGGSSYNEQFF. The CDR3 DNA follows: TGTGCCTGGAGTGCCGGGACTAGCGGGGGGGGGAGCTCCTACAATGAGCAGTTCTTC.